This TCR beta chain came from a study of early T cells in non-severe SARS-CoV-2 infection (dated by TCRdb to about 2021). Regarding the study in general: Because TCR sequencing relied on bulk RNA taken from unsorted whole blood, pairing of alpha and beta chains was not possible. General findings and caveats noted by the study authors: Matching against VDJdb was skewed toward anti-spike CD8 responses, likely underestimated virus-specific expansions, and missed private and CD4 specificities.

The study was a case-control design nested within a healthcare worker cohort in London, UK, with weekly nasopharyngeal swab PCR tests and blood sampling. Healthcare workers were recruited between 23 and 31 March 2020, during the week of the UK lockdown, and were followed weekly for up to about 15 weeks. In this sample, this clonotype turned up many times. Its binding antigen is unknown. There are no base qualities to consult, and no much larger clone falls within one base. To prepare the library, 5' RACE was applied. Sequencing took place on a NextSeq 500. Unique molecular identifiers were attached to individual cDNA molecules in the TCR library protocol so that sequencing error and PCR bias could be corrected. Both TCR alpha and beta chains were sequenced, and tight co-correlation was observed between alpha and beta sequence abundances in each sample. Under the source paper's analysis protocol: Decombinator V4 was used to annotate TCR sequences for V gene, J gene and CDR3. Expanded TCRs were defined as changing significantly between any two time points under a Poisson model with p below 0.0001. TCR abundances were normalised to the total number of TCRs sequenced per sample and expressed as counts per million. MAIT TCRs were defined by TRAV1-2 paired with TRAJ12, TRAJ20 or TRAJ33, and iNKT TCRs by TRAV10 paired with TRAJ18. VDJdb, accessed 1 November 2021, was searched for CMV, EBV and SARS-CoV-2 annotated TCRs, with TCRs annotated for multiple antigens excluded. TCRdb passed the public sequencing reads through fastp at Q25 and MiXCR, retaining productive beta sequences. CDR3 protein duplicates are merged, each entry listing the most common genes and DNA. Clone size and V and J calls follow TCRdb, not the original study. This sample lists about 83,000 distinct CDR3 sequences; around 9.3% were detected once. Over 7.5% of the sample belongs to the ten largest clones.

The CDR1 and CDR2 encoded by the germline V gene are SGHTA and FQGTGA. The CDR3 runs 17 residues from the cysteine to the phenylalanine. Only CDR3 DNA is held: 51 bases, read in frame from base 1. V is reduced by 2 bases and J by 8 bases, leaving a spacing of 22 bases between them. The rearrangement joined TRBV7-3 to TRBJ2-1; possibly the D gene is TRBD1, per 6 matching bases. Sequenced material: whole blood, taken at baseline. The sequence was obtained from an adult who was a healthcare worker with PCR-confirmed SARS-CoV-2 infection or an uninfected control (not recorded which). The CDR3 region: CASSLVGRGLGLDEQFF. In nucleotides, the sequence is TGTGCCAGCAGCTTAGTCGGCAGGGGTCTCGGTTTGGATGAGCAGTTCTTC.